These 20 T cell receptor beta chains share one sample of origin, sequenced in a study of T cells expressing NK-cell markers (TCRdb year 2020). The library was built by means of 5' RACE. The listed sequencing device is Illumina HiSeq 2000. The reads went through TCRdb reprocessing, and each CDR3 protein sequence gets one entry with no DNA. The data table for this sample lists roughly 150,000 distinct CDR3 sequences. The top ten clones comprise around 21% of the sample. Input material: blood T cells: a sorted CD56 or NKG2C T cell subset, CD4+ or CD8+ T cells, or bulk PBMC T cells (not recorded which). Source of these receptors: a man aged 18 to 69 in good health.

The gene calls are TRBV4-1 and TRBJ2-1; TCRdb gives TRBD1 as the D gene, but with no DNA this cannot be confirmed. CDR1 and CDR2 from the germline V gene are MGHRA and YSYEKL. CDR3 length: 17 amino acids. The CDR3 is CASSQEGHGRSYNEQFF.

The genes are TRBV3-1 and TRBJ1-1; the D call from TCRdb, TRBD1, cannot be confirmed without DNA. In germline, CDR1 is LGHDT, CDR2 YNNKEL (reference sequence). The CDR3 is 13 amino acids. This CDR3 is CASSDRPNTEAFF.

This sequence joins TRBV7-3 and TRBJ1-1; the TCRdb call, TRBD1, lacks DNA for checking. The germline V gene has CDR1 SGHTA and CDR2 FQGTGA. The CDR3 covers 13 residues. CDR3 sequence: CASGVDWGTEAFF.

The chain employs TRBV20-1 and TRBJ2-7; the D call of TRBD1 rests on TCRdb alone, since no DNA is present to check it. Germline-derived CDR1 and CDR2 are DFQATT and SNEGSKA (reference sequence). This CDR3 has 14 residues. This CDR3 reads CSAPGSPALYEQYF.

The chain employs TRBV5-1 and TRBJ2-6; with no DNA, the TCRdb D assignment of TRBD1 cannot be verified. There are 16 residues in the CDR3. Germline V gene lookup returns CDR1 SGHRS and CDR2 YFSETQ. CDR3 in amino acids: CASSSGFLMGANVLTF.

The chain joins TRBV23-1 to TRBJ2-3; there is no DNA to check the TCRdb D call of TRBD1. TRBV23-1 is classed as an ORF, of uncertain function. This CDR3 has 20 residues. CDR3 sequence reads: CASSQSPNAFGQGAGDTQYF.

This sequence joins TRBV4-1 and TRBJ2-7. This CDR3 comprises 13 residues. Germline values: CDR1 MGHRA, CDR2 YSYEKL. The CDR3 loop reads CASSQGLGNEQYF.

V usage is TRBV7-2 and J usage is TRBJ2-1; no DNA is available, so the TRBD2 call from TCRdb remains unchecked. The CDR3 is 16 residues long. Germline CDR1 is SGHTA and CDR2 is FQGNSA. The CDR3 spells CASSPRTSGAYNEQFF.

V gene TRBV28 combines with J gene TRBJ1-1; as DNA is missing, the TRBD1 call by TCRdb cannot be tested. Germline CDR1 and CDR2: MDHEN and SYDVKM. The CDR3 is 14 amino acids. The CDR3 region is CASSLSGGETEAFF.

The genes are TRBV4-1 and TRBJ2-3; TCRdb calls TRBD2, which cannot be checked without DNA. This CDR3 region has 17 residues. Germline CDR1 reads MGHRA; CDR2 reads YSYEKL. Here the CDR3 reads CASSFLSGGPAEDTQYF.

The rearrangement uses TRBV20-1 and TRBJ1-5. The length of the CDR3 is 15 residues. Germline CDR1 reads DFQATT; CDR2 reads SNEGSKA (reference sequence). The CDR3 sequence is CSAREPDGKNQPQHF.

The chain has TRBV5-6 and TRBJ2-2. CDR1 and CDR2 from the germline V gene are SGHDT and YYEEEE. The CDR3 length is 15 residues. This CDR3 is CASSSAGFNTGELFF.

CDR3 sequence: CASSARDIPETQYF. The V gene is TRBV13, the J gene TRBJ2-5; TCRdb lists TRBD1, though no DNA is available to test this call. The CDR3 extends over 14 amino acids. Germline V CDR1 and CDR2: PRHDT, FYEKMQ (reference sequence).

The chain employs TRBV3-1 and TRBJ1-3; the D call from TCRdb, TRBD1, cannot be confirmed without DNA. The CDR3 runs to 18 residues. Germline loops: CDR1 LGHDT, CDR2 YNNKEL (reference sequence). CDR3: CASSQDPLHLDSGNTIYF.

The chain has TRBV12-3 or TRBV12-4 and TRBJ1-1; TCRdb outputs TRBD1, but without DNA this stays unchecked. The CDR3 runs 12 residues. CDR3 amino acids: CASNAGEAEAFF.

The chain carries TRBV6-5 and TRBJ1-2; TCRdb calls TRBD1, which cannot be checked without DNA. The CDR3 is made up of 12 amino acids. Germline V gene sequence: CDR1 MNHEY, CDR2 SVGAGI. The CDR3 sequence: CASREDRSDYTF.

This rearrangement joins TRBV6-5 to TRBJ2-3. CDR3 length: 15 residues. Germline assignment: CDR1 MNHEY and CDR2 SVGAGI. The CDR3 spells CASSYGLGMEDTQYF.

The chain couples TRBV20-1 to TRBJ2-1; TCRdb returns TRBD2, unconfirmable since there is no DNA. Looked up from germline, CDR1 is DFQATT and CDR2 is SNEGSKA (reference sequence). CDR3 length equals 20 residues. CDR3 protein: CSARDPEGGNRDSRFYEQFF.

The chain is built from TRBV14 and TRBJ1-1; TCRdb's D call of TRBD1 is untestable without DNA. The CDR3 extends over 12 amino acids. CDR1 is SGHDN, CDR2 FVKESK, per germline. CDR3 sequence reads: CASSQTTGSAFF.

The chain carries TRBV7-6 and TRBJ2-7; TCRdb outputs TRBD2, but without DNA this stays unchecked. In germline, CDR1 is SGHVS, CDR2 FNYEAQ. CDR3 length: 16 amino acids. The CDR3: CASSSGGTGGSYEQYF.